The rows below give T cell receptor beta chains drawn from one sample of a study of CD4 and CD8 cells across lung adenocarcinoma regions. One entry per CDR3 protein, called by TCRdb with MiXCR from the PCR reads. The table includes some 8,000 distinct CDR3 sequences, 45% detected once. Source material: CD8+ T cells from the center of a lung tumor. These receptors were taken from a male donor with lung adenocarcinoma. The CD4 and CD8 labels of this study may be unreliable. Each CDR3 is given with its conserved first and last residue. The order of the fields is CDR3 protein, V gene, J gene.

cdr3_aa: CASSQVDLNEQFF
v_call: TRBV14
j_call: TRBJ2-1

cdr3_aa: CASSNRWTSWTGELFF
v_call: TRBV13
j_call: TRBJ2-2

cdr3_aa: CASSPSGGRPYEQYF
v_call: TRBV4-1
j_call: NA

cdr3_aa: CASSPHRGGGTEAFF
v_call: TRBV7-8
j_call: TRBJ1-1

cdr3_aa: CGSGDRDQETQYF
v_call: TRBV6-4
j_call: TRBJ2-5

cdr3_aa: CASSEKAYTQYF
v_call: TRBV6-1
j_call: TRBJ2-3

cdr3_aa: CASRESWQGKTQYF
v_call: TRBV6-1
j_call: TRBJ2-5

cdr3_aa: CASSVAGGHNIQYF
v_call: TRBV6-1
j_call: TRBJ2-4

cdr3_aa: CASRGTVITGELFF
v_call: TRBV6-1
j_call: TRBJ2-2

cdr3_aa: CASSENPPGEQYF
v_call: TRBV10-1
j_call: NA

cdr3_aa: CASSFSPGYEQYF
v_call: TRBV7-8
j_call: TRBJ2-7

cdr3_aa: CASSGRARELFF
v_call: TRBV6-1
j_call: TRBJ2-2

cdr3_aa: CASPLGKRAYNNEQFF
v_call: TRBV6-5
j_call: TRBJ2-1

cdr3_aa: CATPDNRGTQYF
v_call: TRBV10-3
j_call: TRBJ2-5

cdr3_aa: CASSLVEEKLFF
v_call: TRBV7-2
j_call: TRBJ1-4

cdr3_aa: CSARDGRAQYF
v_call: TRBV20-1
j_call: TRBJ2-5

cdr3_aa: CSARDPVAGSDTQYF
v_call: TRBV20-1
j_call: TRBJ2-3

cdr3_aa: CASSESVGSRFF
v_call: TRBV6-1
j_call: TRBJ2-1

cdr3_aa: CASSPDRSYGYTF
v_call: TRBV6-1
j_call: TRBJ1-2

cdr3_aa: CASSQDRTSGELFF
v_call: TRBV4-1
j_call: TRBJ2-2

cdr3_aa: CVSRGTDKETQYF
v_call: TRBV6-1
j_call: NA

cdr3_aa: CASSLDRNSPLHF
v_call: TRBV5-1
j_call: TRBJ1-6

cdr3_aa: CASSLDYPGTGGNSPLHF
v_call: TRBV6-5
j_call: TRBJ1-6

cdr3_aa: CASSISGTQLWDTQYF
v_call: TRBV6-1
j_call: TRBJ2-3

cdr3_aa: CAWSRASGVETQYF
v_call: TRBV30
j_call: TRBJ2-5

cdr3_aa: CASRDGNEQFF
v_call: TRBV10-1
j_call: TRBJ2-1

cdr3_aa: CASSRQSSYNEQYF
v_call: TRBV6-1
j_call: TRBJ2-5

cdr3_aa: CASSLRAGGHEQFF
v_call: TRBV5-1
j_call: TRBJ2-1

cdr3_aa: CASSPWGHYEQYF
v_call: TRBV27
j_call: TRBJ2-7

cdr3_aa: CASSDGGRRSYNEQFF
v_call: TRBV10-1
j_call: TRBJ2-1

cdr3_aa: CASSYLDWGNEQFF
v_call: TRBV7-2
j_call: TRBJ2-1

cdr3_aa: CASKLAGGLVTGELFF
v_call: TRBV10-2
j_call: TRBJ2-2

cdr3_aa: CASSHGRIGAPDTQYF
v_call: TRBV4-2
j_call: TRBJ2-3

cdr3_aa: CASSEGLRATDTQYF
v_call: TRBV6-1
j_call: NA

cdr3_aa: CASLRSAGANEQFF
v_call: TRBV27
j_call: TRBJ2-1

cdr3_aa: CASSYRPILRETQYF
v_call: TRBV5-1
j_call: TRBJ2-5

cdr3_aa: CASTNYLSTYEQYF
v_call: TRBV7-2
j_call: TRBJ2-7

cdr3_aa: CASSYEFGSDEKLFF
v_call: TRBV6-5
j_call: TRBJ1-4

cdr3_aa: CATSRDLGKQFF
v_call: TRBV15
j_call: TRBJ2-1

cdr3_aa: CASSLGVGIQYF
v_call: TRBV7-2
j_call: TRBJ2-4

cdr3_aa: CASSLGWAANEQFF
v_call: TRBV5-1
j_call: TRBJ2-1

cdr3_aa: CASSQGHSGGNYEQYF
v_call: TRBV4-1
j_call: NA

cdr3_aa: CASTGAPGANVLTF
v_call: TRBV6-1
j_call: TRBJ2-6

cdr3_aa: CASSRLGTHIQYF
v_call: TRBV4-1
j_call: TRBJ2-4

cdr3_aa: CASSLWGSGGPNTGELFF
v_call: TRBV27
j_call: TRBJ2-2

cdr3_aa: CASTWINTQYF
v_call: TRBV6-5
j_call: TRBJ2-3

cdr3_aa: CASSFSGVNNEQFF
v_call: TRBV5-8
j_call: TRBJ2-1

cdr3_aa: CASNQPGLEDTEAFF
v_call: TRBV6-1
j_call: TRBJ1-1

cdr3_aa: CASSHRTGGYGYTF
v_call: TRBV14
j_call: TRBJ1-2